This T cell receptor (beta chain) was profiled in a study of blood T cell repertoires in COVID-19. Study-level background: Sources were T cells, B-cell-depleted T cells, or PBMCs; the material itself was cDNA or gDNA.

During active infection, Seattle patients enrolled and were then monitored through disease. Source study methods: For nucleated cells, counts were estimated from reference gene primer amplification. The protocol was immunoSEQ multiplex PCR, while the TCRdb copy is restricted to in-frame clones and leaves out a portion. V, J and clone size are those of that table, while D and trimming were read from the DNA. The repertoire holds some 220,000 clones, with about 82% as singletons. Germline loops: CDR1 SGDLS, CDR2 YYNGEE. The CDR3 has 15 residues. V gave up 2 bases and J gave up 2 bases; unmatched junction bases: 4. The sample holds one count of this clone.

V usage is TRBV9 and J usage is TRBJ2-7, with 10 bases that match TRBD2. The receptor was derived from a man aged 50 to 59 with COVID-19, enrolled during active disease. The sample comprised peripheral blood. The CDR3 DNA reads as TGTGCCAGCAGCGTTACTAGCGGGGAAACCTACGAGCAGTACTTC. Translation gives CASSVTSGETYEQYF.